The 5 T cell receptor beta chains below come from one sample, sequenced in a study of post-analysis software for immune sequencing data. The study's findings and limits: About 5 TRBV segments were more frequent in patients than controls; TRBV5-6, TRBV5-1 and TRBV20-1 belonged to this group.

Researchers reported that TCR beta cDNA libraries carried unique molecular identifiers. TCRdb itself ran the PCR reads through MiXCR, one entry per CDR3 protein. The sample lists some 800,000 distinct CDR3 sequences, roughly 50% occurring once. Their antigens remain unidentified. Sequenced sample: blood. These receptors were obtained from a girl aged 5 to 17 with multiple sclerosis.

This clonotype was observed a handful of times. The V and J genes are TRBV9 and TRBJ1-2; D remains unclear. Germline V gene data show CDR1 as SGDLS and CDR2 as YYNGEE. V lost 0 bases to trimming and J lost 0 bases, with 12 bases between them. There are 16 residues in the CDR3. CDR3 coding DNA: TGTGCCAGCAGCGTAGATCGAGAAGAGCCTAACTATGGCTACACCTTC. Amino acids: CASSVDREEPNYGYTF.

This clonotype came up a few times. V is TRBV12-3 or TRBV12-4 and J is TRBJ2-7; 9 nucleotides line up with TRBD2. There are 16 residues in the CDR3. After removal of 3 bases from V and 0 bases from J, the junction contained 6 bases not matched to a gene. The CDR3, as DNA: TGTGCCAGCAGTTTGGGGGGGACTAGCAGCTCCTACGAGCAGTACTTC. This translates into CASSLGGTSSSYEQYF.

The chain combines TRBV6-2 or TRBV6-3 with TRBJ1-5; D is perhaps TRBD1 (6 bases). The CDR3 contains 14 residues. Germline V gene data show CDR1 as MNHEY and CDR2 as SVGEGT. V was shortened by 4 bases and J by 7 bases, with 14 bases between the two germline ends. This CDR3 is CASSSRGGTQPQHF. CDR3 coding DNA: TGTGCCAGCAGTTCCCGCGGGGGCACACAGCCCCAGCATTTT.

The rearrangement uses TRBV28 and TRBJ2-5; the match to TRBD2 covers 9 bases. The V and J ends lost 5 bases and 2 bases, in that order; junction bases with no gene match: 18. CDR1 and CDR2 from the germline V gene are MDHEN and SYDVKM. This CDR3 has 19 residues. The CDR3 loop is CASSSTSGLTERVQETQYF. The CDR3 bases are TGTGCCAGCAGTAGCACTAGCGGGCTCACCGAGAGGGTACAAGAGACCCAGTACTTC.

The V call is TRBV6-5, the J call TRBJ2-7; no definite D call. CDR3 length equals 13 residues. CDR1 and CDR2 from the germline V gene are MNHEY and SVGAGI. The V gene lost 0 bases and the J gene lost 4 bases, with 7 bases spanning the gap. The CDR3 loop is CASSYSIVYEQYF. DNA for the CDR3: TGTGCCAGCAGTTACTCGATAGTATACGAGCAGTACTTC.